Following are 15 T cell receptor beta chains from one sample sequenced in a study of neoadjuvant anti-PD-1 for oral cavity cancer. Assay used: immunoSEQ multiplex PCR; TCRdb lists only in-frame clones, some missing. The sample shows approximately 74,000 clones, 84% of them seen only once. The sample in question was PBMCs, obtained before nivolumab (anti-PD-1) treatment. All receptors come from a person aged 40-85 years with oral cavity squamous cell carcinoma.

The J gene is TRBJ2-1, the V gene TRBV5-1; 12 nucleotides match TRBD2. The CDR3 has 14 residues. Germline V CDR1 and CDR2: SGHRS, YFSETQ. Losses at the gene ends were 4 bases for V and 8 bases for J; bases not matched to a gene: 4. The CDR3 protein is CASSPSGREDEQFF. For the CDR3, the DNA is TGCGCCAGCAGCCCTAGCGGGAGGGAGGATGAGCAGTTCTTC.

This chain connects TRBV5-1 to TRBJ2-7; D call uncertain. The CDR3 has 15 amino acids. Germline V gene sequence: CDR1 SGHRS, CDR2 YFSETQ. Trimming removed 4 bases from V and 2 bases from J, with 16 bases in between. CDR3 in DNA: TGCGCCAGCAGCCTTGTAGCAGGCATGGCCTACGAGCAGTACTTC. It codes for CASSLVAGMAYEQYF.

The rearrangement uses TRBV6-5 and TRBJ2-5; D unclear. Trimming stripped 2 bases from V and 6 bases from J, with 16 bases between. CDR3 length equals 15 residues. Looked up from germline, CDR1 is MNHEY and CDR2 is SVGAGI. In nucleotides, the CDR3 is TGTGCCAGCAGTTACCTTCGGAGCCCTCGGCAGACCCAGTACTTC. The encoded protein is CASSYLRSPRQTQYF.

The sample holds a few counts of this clone. The chain has TRBV5-1 and TRBJ1-1, with 7 bases identical to TRBD1. The V segment lost 4 bases and the J segment 0 bases; nucleotides outside the gene matches: 12. CDR1 is SGHRS, CDR2 YFSETQ, per germline. This CDR3 is 17 amino acids long. The CDR3 bases are TGCGCCAGCAGCCCCCTCCGACAGGGTCCATTGAACACTGAAGCTTTCTTT. Its translation is CASSPLRQGPLNTEAFF. Filled out from reference TRBV5-1 and TRBJ1-1, the complete variable domain reads KAGVTQTPRYLIKTRGQQVTLSCSPISGHRSVSWYQQTPGQGLQFLFEYFSETQRNKGNFPGRFSGRQFSNSRSEMNVSTLELGDSALYLCASSPLRQGPLNTEAFFGQGTRLTVV.

V gene TRBV7-9 combines with J gene TRBJ1-2; D remains unclear. The CDR3 runs 13 residues. Trimming took off 1 base at V and 8 bases at J, with 11 bases between the two ends. The germline V gene has CDR1 SEHNR and CDR2 FQNEAQ (reference sequence). The CDR3 here is CASSLEGLLGYTF. The CDR3 bases are TGTGCCAGCAGCTTAGAAGGCCTGTTGGGCTACACCTTC. The variable domain in full, with the rest retrieved from reference TRBV7-9 and TRBJ1-2, is DTGVSQNPRHKITKRGQNVTFRCDPISEHNRLYWYRQTLGQGPEFLTYFQNEAQLEKSRLLSDRFSAERPKGSFSTLEIQRTEQGDSAMYLCASSLEGLLGYTFGSGTRLTVV.

This chain connects TRBV19 to TRBJ1-2, with a weak D call TRBD1 (6 bases). Germline lookup yields CDR1 LNHDA and CDR2 SQIVND (reference sequence). Deletions cut 3 bases from V and 4 bases from J, with 15 bases between. There are 15 residues in the CDR3. This chain's CDR3 is CASSIATGIFYGYTF. The CDR3 DNA reads as TGTGCCAGTAGTATTGCCACAGGGATCTTCTATGGCTACACCTTC.

The chain couples TRBV4-2 to TRBJ2-2; D ambiguous. Germline V gene data show CDR1 as LGHNA and CDR2 as YNFKEQ. This CDR3 has 12 amino acids. Trimming shortened V by 1 base and J by 4 bases, and 1 base separated the two germline ends. CDR3 in amino acids: CASSQATGELFF. The CDR3 DNA follows: TGTGCCAGCAGCCAAGCCACCGGGGAGCTGTTTTTT.

The chain joins TRBV11-2 to TRBJ2-7; D call uncertain. The V gene's germline CDR1 is SGHAT and CDR2 FQNNGV. The CDR3 is 14 residues long. The V end lost 1 base, the J end lost 3 bases, and 10 bases lay between the germline ends. In nucleotides, the CDR3 is TGTGCCAGCAGCTTAGGCCTGGACGGCTACGAGCAGTACTTC. Translating gives CASSLGLDGYEQYF.

This chain uses TRBV2 with TRBJ2-1; TRBD2 aligns across 10 bases. Germline V gene sequence: CDR1 SNHLY, CDR2 FYNNEI. V shed 6 bases, J shed 6 bases, and the junction held 5 bases outside the gene matches. This CDR3 contains 14 residues. CDR3 DNA: TGTGCCAGCAGAGAGCGGGAGGGCCGCAATGAGCAGTTCTTC. Translation gives CASREREGRNEQFF.

The chain uses TRBV6-4 and TRBJ2-2; D uncertain. Trimming cost V 0 bases and J 4 bases, with 3 bases left between them. Germline CDR1 and CDR2: MRHNA and SNTAGT. CDR3 length: 13 residues. The CDR3 spells CASSDSSTGELFF. The CDR3 DNA reads TGTGCCAGCAGTGACTCTAGCACCGGGGAGCTGTTTTTT.

This CDR3 reads CASSFSTGMADTQYF. The CDR3 bases are TGTGCCAGCAGCTTCTCAACAGGGATGGCAGATACGCAGTATTTT. The genes are TRBV7-6 and TRBJ2-3, with D tentatively TRBD1 (6 bases). CDR1 SGHVS and CDR2 FNYEAQ come from the germline V gene. V was shortened by 3 bases and J by 4 bases, with 14 bases between the two germline ends. This CDR3 is built from 15 residues.

The chain links TRBV6-5 to TRBJ2-2; possibly TRBD1 for D (5 bases). The V gene's germline CDR1 is MNHEY and CDR2 SVGAGI. The ends were cut back, 6 bases at V and 6 bases at J, with 8 bases in the middle. The CDR3 consists of 12 residues. This CDR3 is CASRETAGELFF. The CDR3 DNA reads TGTGCCAGCAGAGAGACAGCCGGGGAGCTGTTTTTT.

The chain couples TRBV2 to TRBJ1-1; D unclear. Trimming shortened V by 0 bases and J by 2 bases, and 7 bases separated the two germline ends. The germline CDR1 and CDR2 sequences are SNHLY and FYNNEI. There are 14 residues in the CDR3. The chain's CDR3 is CASSEALGNTEAFF. DNA for the CDR3: TGTGCCAGCAGTGAAGCGCTGGGAAACACTGAAGCTTTCTTT.

The chain has TRBV30 and TRBJ1-4; no clear D gene. V was pared by 5 bases and J by 7 bases, with 23 bases between. CDR1 GTSNPN and CDR2 SVGIG come from the germline V gene (reference sequence). The CDR3 loop spans 16 amino acids. CDR3 coding DNA: TGTGCCTGGGGGCGAAAGGACGCCCCCCTTGGTGAAAAACTGTTTTTT. This gives the protein CAWGRKDAPLGEKLFF.

The genes are TRBV11-2 and TRBJ2-7, with no clear D. V was shortened by 2 bases and J by 6 bases, with 8 bases between the two germline ends. CDR1 is SGHAT, CDR2 FQNNGV, per germline. This CDR3 has 12 amino acids. Written as DNA, the CDR3 is TGTGCCAGCAGCTTAACGCTAGGCGAGCAGTACTTC. Translated, it gives CASSLTLGEQYF.